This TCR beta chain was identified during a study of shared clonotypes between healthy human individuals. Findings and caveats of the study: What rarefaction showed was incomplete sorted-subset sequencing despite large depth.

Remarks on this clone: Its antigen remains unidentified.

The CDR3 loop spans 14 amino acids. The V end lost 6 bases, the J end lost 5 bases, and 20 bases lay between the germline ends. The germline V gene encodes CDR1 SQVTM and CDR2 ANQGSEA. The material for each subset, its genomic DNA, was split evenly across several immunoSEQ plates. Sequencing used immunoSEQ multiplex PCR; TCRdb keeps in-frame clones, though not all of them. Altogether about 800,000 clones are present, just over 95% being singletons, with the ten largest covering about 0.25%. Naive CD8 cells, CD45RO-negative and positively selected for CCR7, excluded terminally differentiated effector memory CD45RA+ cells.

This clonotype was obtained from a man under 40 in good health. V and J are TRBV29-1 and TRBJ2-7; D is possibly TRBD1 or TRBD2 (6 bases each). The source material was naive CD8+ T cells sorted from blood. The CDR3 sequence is CSVLLAAGDHEQYF. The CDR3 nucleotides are TGCAGCGTACTTTTAGCGGCAGGGGACCACGAGCAGTACTTC.